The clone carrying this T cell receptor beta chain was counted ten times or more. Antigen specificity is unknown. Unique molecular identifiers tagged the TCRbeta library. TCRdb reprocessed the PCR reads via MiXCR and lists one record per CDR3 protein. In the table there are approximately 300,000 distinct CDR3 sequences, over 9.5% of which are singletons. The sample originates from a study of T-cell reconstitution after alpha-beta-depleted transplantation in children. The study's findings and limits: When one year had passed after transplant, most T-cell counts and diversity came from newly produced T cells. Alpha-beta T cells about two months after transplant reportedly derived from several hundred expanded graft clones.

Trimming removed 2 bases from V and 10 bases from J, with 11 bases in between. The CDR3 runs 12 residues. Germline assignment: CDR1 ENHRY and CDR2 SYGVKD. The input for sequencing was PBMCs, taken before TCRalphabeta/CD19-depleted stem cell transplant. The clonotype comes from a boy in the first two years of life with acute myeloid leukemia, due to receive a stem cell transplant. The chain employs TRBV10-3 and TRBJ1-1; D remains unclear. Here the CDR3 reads CAISEQYRPAFF. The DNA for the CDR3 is TGTGCCATCAGTGAGCAGTACAGACCAGCTTTCTTT.